The clone carrying this T cell receptor beta chain was counted many times. The data were obtained in a study of low-dose radiotherapy and immunotherapy resistance in tumors. At the level of the study: Individuals in Cohort 2 had 1 Gy per fraction every two weeks, adding up to 13 Gy over 26 weeks.

cDNA synthesis used a TRAV/TRBV-specific primer set for both chains. The authors amplified TCRs for 20 to 25 PCR cycles with a constant-region primer and a V-primer adapter. TCRdb re-derived calls from the reads in MiXCR, one entry per CDR3 protein. The profile covers 65,000 to 100,000 distinct CDR3 sequences, with 15% to 20% appearing a single time and 2.5% to 3.5% taken by the ten largest. Sample time point: before trial treatment. Those eligible were patients bearing advanced solid tumors lacking tumor-infiltrating lymphocytes. Sample: PBMCs, taken before treatment. This TCR was sampled from a male donor with prostate cancer.

The CDR3 DNA is TGTGCCAGCAGACGGACAGGGAAGGGTGAAAAACTGTTTTTT. Translation gives CASRRTGKGEKLFF. The chain couples TRBV14 to TRBJ1-4; 8 positions agree with TRBD1. CDR1 and CDR2 (germline): SGHDN, FVKESK. The V gene end was trimmed by 6 bases and the J gene end by 7 bases; junction bases not matched to a gene: 7. This CDR3 spans 14 amino acids.